Sequencing of this T cell receptor (beta chain) was carried out in a study of cytotoxic CD8 clonotypes in ibrutinib-treated CLL. As regards this clone: What it binds is not known.

Sequencing was designed to attain a depth spanning 1 in 200,000 to 1 in 1 million T cells. Sequenced by immunoSEQ multiplex PCR; TCRdb stores in-frame clones only, minus some. The sample consists of a few hundred thousand clones, around four fifths of them appearing once. Germline assignment: CDR1 KGHSH and CDR2 LQKENI. The CDR3 loop spans 16 amino acids. V lost 0 bases, J lost 1 base, and 2 bases stayed unmatched. Findings of the study overall: Baseline levels of clonality went above those of age-matched healthy donors and moved with circulating CD8+ T-cell counts.

The V call is TRBV18, the J call TRBJ2-3; 9 bases fit TRBD2. The TCR comes from a human donor with chronic lymphocytic leukemia. Source: PBMCs, taken before ibrutinib treatment. DNA for the CDR3: TGTGCCAGCTCACCACCCCGACTAGCGGGCACAGATACGCAGTATTTT. Its protein is CASSPPRLAGTDTQYF.